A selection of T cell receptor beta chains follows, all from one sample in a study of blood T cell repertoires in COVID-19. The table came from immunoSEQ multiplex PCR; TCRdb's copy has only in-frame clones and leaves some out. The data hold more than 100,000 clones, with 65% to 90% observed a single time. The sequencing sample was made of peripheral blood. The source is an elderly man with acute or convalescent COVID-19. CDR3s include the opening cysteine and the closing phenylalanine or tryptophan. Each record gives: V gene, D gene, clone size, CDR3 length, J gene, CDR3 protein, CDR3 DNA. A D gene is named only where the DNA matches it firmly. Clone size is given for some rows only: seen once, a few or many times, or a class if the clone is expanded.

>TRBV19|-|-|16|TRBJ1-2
CASSIPSPRGSYGYTF
TGTGCCAGTAGTATACCCTCACCGCGAGGCAGTTATGGCTACACCTTC
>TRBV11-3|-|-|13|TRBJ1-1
CASSVQGNGEAFF
TGTGCCAGCAGCGTACAGGGAAACGGGGAAGCTTTCTTT
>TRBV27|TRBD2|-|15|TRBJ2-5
CASTLSGGRQETQYF
TGTGCCAGCACTCTTAGCGGGGGGCGACAAGAGACCCAGTACTTC
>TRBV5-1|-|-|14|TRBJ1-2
CASSLEAASYGYTF
TGCGCCAGCAGCTTGGAGGCGGCCAGCTATGGCTACACCTTC
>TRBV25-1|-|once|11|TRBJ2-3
CASGNFHTQYF
TGTGCCAGCGGCAATTTTCATACGCAGTATTTT
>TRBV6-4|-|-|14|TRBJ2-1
CASSAAPGEAVQFF
TGTGCCAGCAGTGCCGCCCCCGGGGAGGCCGTGCAGTTCTTC
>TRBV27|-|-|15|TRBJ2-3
CASSLYPQGTDTQYF
TGTGCCAGCAGTTTATATCCCCAGGGCACAGATACGCAGTATTTT
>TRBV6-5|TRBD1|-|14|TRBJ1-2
CASSRLSGQGRFTF
TGTGCCAGCAGTCGACTGTCCGGACAGGGGCGATTCACCTTC
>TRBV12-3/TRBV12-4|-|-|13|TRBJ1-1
CASSLVRTAEAFF
TGTGCCAGCAGTTTGGTTCGGACAGCGGAAGCTTTCTTT
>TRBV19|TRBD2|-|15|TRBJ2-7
CASQLGSGRGYEQYF
TGTGCCAGTCAGCTAGGGTCGGGGCGGGGGTACGAGCAGTACTTC
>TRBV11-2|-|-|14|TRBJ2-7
CASSLSTGPNEQYF
TGTGCCAGCAGCTTATCTACAGGGCCCAACGAGCAGTACTTC
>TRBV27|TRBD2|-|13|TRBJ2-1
CASSPTSGGSPFF
TGTGCCAGCAGCCCCACTAGCGGGGGGTCCCCGTTCTTC